This T cell receptor (beta chain) was obtained from a study of CD8 T cells in ankylosing spondylitis. Study-wide results and limits: Researchers report that disease-linked clones proved CD8+ and relatively rare in peripheral blood. Clones linked to disease were reported to show significant enrichment in matched ankylosing spondylitis synovial fluid. Previously reported in reactive arthritis synovial fluid and blood were some of the motif variants.

The sample holds a few counts of this clonotype. No antigen is known for it. The TCR beta libraries were generated through quantitative 5'-RACE incorporating molecular barcodes. Using its own MiXCR run on the 5' RACE reads, TCRdb lists one record per CDR3 protein. The sample lists about 260,000 distinct CDR3 sequences, 20% seen once, with 7.5% to 9.5% in the top ten. CDR3 length: 14 amino acids. Germline-derived CDR1 and CDR2 are SGHRS and YFSETQ. Trimming took 4 bases from V and 6 from J, leaving 15 bases between them. The sequencing sample was made of blood, either unsorted or a sorted T cell fraction (not recorded which). The source is a male donor with ankylosing spondylitis or in good health (not recorded which). The rearrangement uses TRBV5-1 and TRBJ2-3; tentatively, D is TRBD2 (6 bases). The CDR3 region is CASSRGASEDTQYF. DNA for the CDR3: TGCGCCAGCAGCCGTGGCGCTAGCGAGGATACGCAGTATTTT.